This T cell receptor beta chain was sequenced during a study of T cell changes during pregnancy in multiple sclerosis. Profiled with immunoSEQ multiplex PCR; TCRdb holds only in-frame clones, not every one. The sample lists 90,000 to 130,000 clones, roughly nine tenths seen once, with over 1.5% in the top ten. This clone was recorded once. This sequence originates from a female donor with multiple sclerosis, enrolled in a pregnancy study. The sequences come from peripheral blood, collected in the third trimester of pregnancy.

CDR3 residues: CASSPPVSVYGYTF. CDR3 DNA: TGTGCCAGCAGCCCACCTGTTTCGGTCTATGGCTACACCTTC. The gene calls are TRBV5-6 and TRBJ1-2, with no clear D. Germline CDR1 and CDR2: SGHDT and YYEEEE. The CDR3 loop spans 14 amino acids. Trimming removed 4 bases at V and 4 bases at J, with 14 bases between. The full variable domain, with the rest looked up from reference TRBV5-6 and TRBJ1-2, is DAGVTQSPTHLIKTRGQQVTLRCSPKSGHDTVSWYQQALGQGPQFIFQYYEEEERQRGNFPDRFSGHQFPNYSSELNVNALLLGDSALYLCASSPPVSVYGYTFGSGTRLTVV.